These 13 T cell receptor beta chains came from one sample sequenced in a study of blood T cell repertoires in COVID-19. Here immunoSEQ multiplex PCR was the method, and the copy in TCRdb shows in-frame clones only, minus some. Of 50,000 to 65,000 clones detected, roughly 85% appear once; the ten largest clones hold 16%. The material sequenced was peripheral blood. These receptors were obtained from a human donor in a cohort sampled during active COVID-19.

This clone was seen just once. V is TRBV29-1 and J is TRBJ2-3, with 9 bases matching TRBD1. The CDR3 totals 20 residues. Losses at the gene ends were 7 bases for V and 3 bases for J; bases not matched to a gene: 26. Germline V gene sequence: CDR1 SQVTM, CDR2 ANQGSEA. For the CDR3, the DNA is TGCAGCGGTGGCGCCCTTAATTGGGGCTCGGACAGGGGTTGTACAGATACGCAGTATTTT. This encodes CSGGALNWGSDRGCTDTQYF.

The chain uses TRBV7-9 and TRBJ1-6, with TRBD1 identical over 8 bases. The germline V gene encodes CDR1 SEHNR and CDR2 FQNEAQ (reference sequence). The CDR3 runs to 15 residues. J was trimmed by 7 bases and V by 5 bases; bases with no gene match: 7. In DNA, the CDR3 is TGTGCCAGCAGCCCTCAGGGGGCCGGGAATTCACCCCTCCACTTT. Translated, it gives CASSPQGAGNSPLHF.

The chain employs TRBV7-9 and TRBJ2-5, with D perhaps TRBD1 (5 bases). The length of the CDR3 is 15 residues. Germline V gene sequence: CDR1 SEHNR, CDR2 FQNEAQ (reference sequence). V lost 0 bases, J lost 4 bases, and 12 bases lay in between. The CDR3 nucleotides read TGTGCCAGCAGCTTAGCGCAGGGATCTCGAGAGACCCAGTACTTC. Translated, it gives CASSLAQGSRETQYF.

The gene calls are TRBV6-1 and TRBJ1-1, with no clear D. The length of the CDR3 is 15 residues. V was cut by 0 bases and J by 5 bases, with 13 bases left in between. Germline V gene data show CDR1 as MNHNS and CDR2 as SASEGT. The CDR3 region has the DNA TGTGCCAGCAGTGAAGCGCAAATTAGAGGGACTGAAGCTTTCTTT. This encodes CASSEAQIRGTEAFF.

The rearrangement uses TRBV19 and TRBJ2-3, with TRBD2 identical over 9 bases. V shed 8 bases and J 0 bases; nucleotides not matched to a gene: 3. From germline, CDR1 is LNHDA and CDR2 SQIVND (reference sequence). This CDR3 has 14 amino acids. DNA for the CDR3: TGTGCCAGTCTTAGCGGGGGCAGCACAGATACGCAGTATTTT. Its protein product is CASLSGGSTDTQYF.

The chain employs TRBV5-1 and TRBJ2-1; TRBD2 matches 12 bases. Germline assignment: CDR1 SGHRS and CDR2 YFSETQ. Losses at the gene ends were 3 bases for V and 2 bases for J; bases not matched to a gene: 3. The CDR3 runs 16 residues. The CDR3 DNA reads TGCGCCAGCAGCTACCGGACTAGCGGGGCCTACAATGAGCAGTTCTTC. The encoded protein is CASSYRTSGAYNEQFF.

By sample share, this clone is medium-sized. The genes are TRBV5-1 and TRBJ2-7; 7 bases agree with TRBD1. V trimming: 3 bases; J trimming: 3 bases; junction bases outside the gene matches: 12. This CDR3 has 16 residues. Germline V lookup: CDR1 SGHRS, CDR2 YFSETQ. The DNA for the CDR3 is TGCGCCAGCAGCTCCCATATGGGGGACAGATTCTACGAGCAGTACTTC. The encoded protein is CASSSHMGDRFYEQYF.

The chain joins TRBV10-3 to TRBJ2-2; perhaps TRBD1 as D (5 bases). Trimming took off 11 bases at V and 5 bases at J, with 12 bases between the two ends. This CDR3 region has 12 residues. Germline-derived CDR1 and CDR2 are ENHRY and SYGVKD. CDR3 DNA: TGTGCCTCCGGCAGGGATACCGGGGAGCTGTTTTTT. Protein sequence: CASGRDTGELFF.

The chain recombines TRBV7-3 with TRBJ1-4; weak D call: TRBD1 (6 bases). Trimming removed 5 bases from V and 1 base from J, with 17 bases in between. There are 17 residues in the CDR3. Germline V gene data show CDR1 as SGHTA and CDR2 as FQGTGA. The CDR3 DNA sequence: TGTGCCAGCAGCCCCCTCCCCACCAGGGGAACTAATGAAAAACTGTTTTTT. Encoded protein: CASSPLPTRGTNEKLFF. The full variable domain, rest sourced from reference TRBV7-3 and TRBJ1-4, is GAGVSQTPSNKVTEKGKYVELRCDPISGHTALYWYRQSLGQGPEFLIYFQGTGAADDSGLPNDRFFAVRPEGSVSTLKIQRTERGDSAVYLCASSPLPTRGTNEKLFFGSGTQLSVL.

The gene calls are TRBV18 and TRBJ2-3; TRBD2 matches 13 bases. Germline CDR1 and CDR2: KGHSH and LQKENI. This CDR3 has 16 amino acids. V lost 5 bases and J lost 1; bases outside the gene matches: 3. In nucleotides, the CDR3 is TGTGCCAGCTCAAGGACTAGCGGGAGCGGCACAGATACGCAGTATTTT. It is translated as CASSRTSGSGTDTQYF.

The chain uses TRBV18 and TRBJ1-1; tentative D call: TRBD1 (6 bases). CDR3 length: 14 amino acids. The germline V and J ends were trimmed by 2 bases and 5 bases, with 12 bases remaining between them. CDR1 is KGHSH and CDR2 is LQKENI in the germline V gene. CDR3 amino acids: CASSPLGGQTEAFF. The CDR3 DNA is TGTGCCAGCTCACCATTGGGGGGGCAAACTGAAGCTTTCTTT.

This chain joins TRBV5-5 and TRBJ2-2; D gene ambiguous. The CDR3 length is 13 residues. The germline gives CDR1 SGHKS, CDR2 YYEKEE (reference sequence). V dropped 3 bases and J dropped 0 bases, with 3 bases sitting between them. The CDR3 is CASSSANTGELFF. The CDR3 DNA reads TGTGCCAGCAGCTCCGCGAACACCGGGGAGCTGTTTTTT.

The rearrangement joins TRBV6-5 to TRBJ2-7; weak D call: TRBD1 (6 bases). The CDR3 length is 14 residues. Per the germline V gene, CDR1 is MNHEY and CDR2 is SVGAGI. Deletions cut 4 bases from V and 3 bases from J, with 13 bases between. This CDR3 reads CASSSSGQHYEQYF. In DNA form, the CDR3 reads TGTGCCAGCAGTTCCTCCGGACAGCACTACGAGCAGTACTTC.